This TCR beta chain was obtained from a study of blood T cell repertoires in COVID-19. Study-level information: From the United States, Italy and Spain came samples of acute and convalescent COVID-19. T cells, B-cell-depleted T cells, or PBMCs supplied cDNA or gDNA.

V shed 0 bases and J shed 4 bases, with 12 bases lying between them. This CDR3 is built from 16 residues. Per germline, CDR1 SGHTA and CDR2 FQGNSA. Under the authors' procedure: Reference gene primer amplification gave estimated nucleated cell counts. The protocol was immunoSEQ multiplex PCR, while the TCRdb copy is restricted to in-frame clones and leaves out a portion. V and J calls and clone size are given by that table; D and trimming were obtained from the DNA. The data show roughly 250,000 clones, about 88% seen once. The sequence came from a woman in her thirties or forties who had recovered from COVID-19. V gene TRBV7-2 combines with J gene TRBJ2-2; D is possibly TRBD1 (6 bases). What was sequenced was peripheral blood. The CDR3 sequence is CASSLAGTTGTGELFF. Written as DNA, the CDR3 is TGTGCCAGCAGCTTAGCCGGGACAACCGGCACCGGGGAGCTGTTTTTT.